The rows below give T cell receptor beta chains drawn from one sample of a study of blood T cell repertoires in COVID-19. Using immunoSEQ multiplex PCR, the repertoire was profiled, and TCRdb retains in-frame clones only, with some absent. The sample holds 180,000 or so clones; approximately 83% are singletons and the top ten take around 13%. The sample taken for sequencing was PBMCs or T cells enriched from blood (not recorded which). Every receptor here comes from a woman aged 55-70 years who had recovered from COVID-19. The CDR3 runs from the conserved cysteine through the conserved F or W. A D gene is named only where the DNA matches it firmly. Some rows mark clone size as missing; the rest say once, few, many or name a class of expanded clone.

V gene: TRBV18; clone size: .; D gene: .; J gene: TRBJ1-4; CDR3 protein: CASSPGLNEKLFF; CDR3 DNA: TGTGCCAGCTCACCGGGGCTTAATGAAAAACTGTTTTTT
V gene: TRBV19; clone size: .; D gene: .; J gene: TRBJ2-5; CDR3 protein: CASSSQGETQYF; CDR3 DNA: TGTGCCAGTAGCTCCCAGGGGGAGACCCAGTACTTC
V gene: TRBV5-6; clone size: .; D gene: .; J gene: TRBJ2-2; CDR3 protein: CASSLGGDTGELFF; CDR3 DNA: TGTGCCAGCAGCTTGGGGGGCGACACCGGGGAGCTGTTTTTT
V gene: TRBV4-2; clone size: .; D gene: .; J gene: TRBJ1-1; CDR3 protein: CASSQPRGSLNTEAFF; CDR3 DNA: TGTGCCAGCAGCCAGCCCAGGGGAAGCTTGAACACTGAAGCTTTCTTT
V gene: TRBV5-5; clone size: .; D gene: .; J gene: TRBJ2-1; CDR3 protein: CASSFLSGESSYNEQFF; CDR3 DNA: TGTGCCAGCAGCTTCCTCTCGGGGGAAAGCTCCTACAATGAGCAGTTCTTC
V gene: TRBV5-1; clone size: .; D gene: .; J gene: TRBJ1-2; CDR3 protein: CASSLAIGQPANYGYTF; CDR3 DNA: TGCGCCAGCAGCTTGGCCATCGGACAGCCTGCTAACTATGGCTACACCTTC
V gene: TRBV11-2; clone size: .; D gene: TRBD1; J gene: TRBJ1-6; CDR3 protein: CASSARDRTYNSPLHF; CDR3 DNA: TGTGCCAGCAGCGCCCGGGACAGGACTTATAATTCACCCCTCCACTTT
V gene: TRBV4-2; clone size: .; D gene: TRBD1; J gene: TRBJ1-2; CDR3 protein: CASSQGIRGRSYGYTF; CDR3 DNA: TGTGCCAGCAGCCAAGGAATCAGGGGGCGCAGCTATGGCTACACCTTC
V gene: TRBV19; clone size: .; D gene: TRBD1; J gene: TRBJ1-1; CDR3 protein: CASSISQGLNTEAFF; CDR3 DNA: TGTGCCAGTAGTATCTCACAGGGGCTGAACACTGAAGCTTTCTTT
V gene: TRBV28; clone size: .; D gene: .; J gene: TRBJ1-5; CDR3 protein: CCSQVGNQPQHF; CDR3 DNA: TGTTGCAGCCAGGTTGGAAATCAGCCCCAGCATTTT
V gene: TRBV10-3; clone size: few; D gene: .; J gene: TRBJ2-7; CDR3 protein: CASGTDSYEQYF; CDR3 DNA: TGTGCCTCCGGGACTGACTCCTACGAGCAGTACTTC
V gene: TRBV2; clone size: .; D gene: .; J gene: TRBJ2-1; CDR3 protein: CASSWEGVSSYNEQFF; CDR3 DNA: TGTGCCAGCAGCTGGGAGGGGGTGAGCTCCTACAATGAGCAGTTCTTC
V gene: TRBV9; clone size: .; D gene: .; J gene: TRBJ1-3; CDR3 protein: CASSVAGAGNTIYF; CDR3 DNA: TGTGCCAGCAGCGTAGCAGGGGCTGGAAACACCATATATTTT
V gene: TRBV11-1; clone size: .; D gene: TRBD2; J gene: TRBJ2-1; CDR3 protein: CASSPLAGSSYNEQFF; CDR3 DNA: TGTGCCAGCAGCCCGCTAGCGGGAAGCTCCTACAATGAGCAGTTCTTC
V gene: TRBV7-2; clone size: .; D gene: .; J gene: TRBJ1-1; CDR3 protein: CASSPRPGGPEAFF; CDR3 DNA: TGTGCCAGCAGCCCTCGACCGGGGGGCCCTGAAGCTTTCTTT
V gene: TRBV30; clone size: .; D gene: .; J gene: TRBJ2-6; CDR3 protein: CAWSKRDTHSGANVLTF; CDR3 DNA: TGTGCCTGGAGTAAGCGGGACACTCACTCTGGGGCCAACGTCCTGACTTTC
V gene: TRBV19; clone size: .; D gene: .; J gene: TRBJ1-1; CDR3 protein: CASSIGGKRSLNTEAFF; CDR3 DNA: TGTGCCAGTAGTATAGGTGGCAAAAGGAGTTTGAACACTGAAGCTTTCTTT
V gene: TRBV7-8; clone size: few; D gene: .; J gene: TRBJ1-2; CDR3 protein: CASSHSTANYGYTF; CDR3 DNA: TGTGCCAGCAGCCATTCGACAGCCAACTATGGCTACACCTTC
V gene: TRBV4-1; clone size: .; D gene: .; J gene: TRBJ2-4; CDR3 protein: CASSQDTFLRGKNIQYF; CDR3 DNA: TGCGCCAGCAGCCAAGATACTTTTTTGCGTGGCAAAAACATTCAGTACTTC
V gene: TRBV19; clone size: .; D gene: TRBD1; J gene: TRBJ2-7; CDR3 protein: CATGTGRQYF; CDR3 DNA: TGTGCCACCGGGACAGGGAGGCAGTACTTC
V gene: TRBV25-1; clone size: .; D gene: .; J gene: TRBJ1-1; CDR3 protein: CASSESGGDTEAFF; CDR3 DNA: TGTGCCAGCAGTGAGTCTGGGGGGGACACTGAAGCTTTCTTT
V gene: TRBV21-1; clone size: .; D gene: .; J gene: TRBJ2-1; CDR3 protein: CASSTKDREGNEQFF; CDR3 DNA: TGTGCCAGCAGCACAAAGGACAGGGAAGGCAATGAGCAGTTCTTC
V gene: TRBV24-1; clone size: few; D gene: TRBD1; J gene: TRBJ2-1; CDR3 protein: CATSDPRTGDNEQFF; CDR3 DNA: TGTGCCACCAGTGACCCTCGGACAGGGGACAATGAGCAGTTCTTC
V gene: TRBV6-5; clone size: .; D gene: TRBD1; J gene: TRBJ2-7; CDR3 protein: CASASGTGPREQYF; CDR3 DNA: TGTGCCAGCGCCTCCGGGACAGGGCCTCGGGAGCAGTACTTC
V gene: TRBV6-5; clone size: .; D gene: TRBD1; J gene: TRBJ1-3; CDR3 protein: CASSYSGTGPGNTIYF; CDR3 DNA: TGTGCCAGCAGTTACTCCGGGACAGGGCCTGGAAACACCATATATTTT
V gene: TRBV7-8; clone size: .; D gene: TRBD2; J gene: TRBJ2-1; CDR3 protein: CASSLRLAGGRKQFF; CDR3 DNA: TGTGCCAGCAGCCTTCGACTAGCGGGGGGCCGCAAGCAGTTCTTC
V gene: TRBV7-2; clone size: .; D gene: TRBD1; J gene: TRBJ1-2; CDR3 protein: CASSTTGTGWGGYTF; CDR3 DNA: TGTGCCAGCAGTACCACCGGGACAGGGTGGGGAGGCTACACCTTC
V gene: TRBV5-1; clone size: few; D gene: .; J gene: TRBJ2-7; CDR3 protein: CASSLGGTDSYEQYF; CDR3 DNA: TGCGCCAGCAGCTTGGGCGGGACAGATTCTTACGAGCAGTACTTC
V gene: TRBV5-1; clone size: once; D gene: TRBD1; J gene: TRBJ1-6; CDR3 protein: CASSPWTGEGNSPLHF; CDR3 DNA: TGCGCCAGCAGCCCCTGGACAGGGGAGGGTAATTCACCCCTCCACTTT